The clone carrying this T cell receptor (beta chain) was seen repeatedly, ten times or more. As yet, its antigen is unknown. These data come from a study of CD8 T cells in ankylosing spondylitis. The V and J ends lost 5 bases and 5 bases, in that order; junction bases with no gene match: 9. The CDR3 runs to 17 residues. Germline V CDR1 and CDR2: SGHVS, FQNEAQ. In making TCR beta libraries, quantitative 5'-RACE with molecular barcodes was used. TCRdb reprocessed the 5' RACE reads with MiXCR, giving one entry per CDR3 protein. Of roughly 230,000 distinct CDR3 sequences in the sample, 15% to 20% were seen once. Notes on the study in general: Clones tied to disease were said to be significantly enriched in matched ankylosing spondylitis synovial fluid. Certain motif variants had earlier been reported in reactive arthritis synovial fluid and blood.

This receptor was taken from a male donor with ankylosing spondylitis or in good health (not recorded which). The sequenced sample consisted of blood, either unsorted or a sorted T cell fraction (not recorded which). The chain employs TRBV7-8 and TRBJ2-1, with 13 bases fitting TRBD2. The CDR3 sequence: CASSTRLAGGVDNEQFF. In DNA, the CDR3 is TGTGCCAGCAGCACCCGACTAGCGGGAGGAGTAGACAATGAGCAGTTCTTC.